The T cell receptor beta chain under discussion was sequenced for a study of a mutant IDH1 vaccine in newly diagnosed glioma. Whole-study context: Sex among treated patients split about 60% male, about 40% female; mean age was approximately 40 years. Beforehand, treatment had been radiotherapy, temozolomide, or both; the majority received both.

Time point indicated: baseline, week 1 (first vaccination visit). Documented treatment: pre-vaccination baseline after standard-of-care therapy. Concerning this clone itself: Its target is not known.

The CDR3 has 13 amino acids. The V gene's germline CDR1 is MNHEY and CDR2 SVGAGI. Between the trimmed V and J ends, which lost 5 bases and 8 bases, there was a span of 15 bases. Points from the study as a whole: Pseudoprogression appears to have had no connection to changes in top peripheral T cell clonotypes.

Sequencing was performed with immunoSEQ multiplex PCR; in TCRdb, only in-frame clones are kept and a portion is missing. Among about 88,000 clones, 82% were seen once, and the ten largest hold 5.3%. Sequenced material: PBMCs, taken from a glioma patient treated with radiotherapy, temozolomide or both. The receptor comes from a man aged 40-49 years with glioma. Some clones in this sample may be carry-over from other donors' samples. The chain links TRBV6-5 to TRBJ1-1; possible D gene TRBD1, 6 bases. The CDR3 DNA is TGTGCCAGCAGTCCGAGGACAGAGAGAGAAGCTTTCTTT. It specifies CASSPRTEREAFF.